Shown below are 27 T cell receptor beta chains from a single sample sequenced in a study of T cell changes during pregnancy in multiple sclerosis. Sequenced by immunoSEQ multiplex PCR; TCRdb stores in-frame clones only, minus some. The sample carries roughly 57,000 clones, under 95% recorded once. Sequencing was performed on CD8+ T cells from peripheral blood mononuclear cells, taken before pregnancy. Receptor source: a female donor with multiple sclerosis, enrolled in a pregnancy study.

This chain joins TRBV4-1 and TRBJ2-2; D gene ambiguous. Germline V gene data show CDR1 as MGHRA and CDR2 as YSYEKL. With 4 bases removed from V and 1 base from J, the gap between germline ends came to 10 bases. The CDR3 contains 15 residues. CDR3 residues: CASSPWQENTGELFF. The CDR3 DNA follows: TGCGCCAGCAGCCCCTGGCAGGAGAACACCGGGGAGCTGTTTTTT.

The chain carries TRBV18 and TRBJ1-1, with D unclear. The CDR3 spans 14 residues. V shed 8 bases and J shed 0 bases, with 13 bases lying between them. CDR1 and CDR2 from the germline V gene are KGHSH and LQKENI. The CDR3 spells CASLAGDMNTEAFF. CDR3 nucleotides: TGTGCCAGCCTCGCGGGAGACATGAACACTGAAGCTTTCTTT. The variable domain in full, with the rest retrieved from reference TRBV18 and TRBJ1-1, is NAGVMQNPRHLVRRRGQEARLRCSPMKGHSHVYWYRQLPEEGLKFMVYLQKENIIDESGMPKERFSAEFPKEGPSILRIQQVVRGDSAAYFCASLAGDMNTEAFFGQGTRLTVV.

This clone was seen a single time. This CDR3 is CASSIRGSGELFF. The CDR3 DNA is TGTGCCAGCAGCATCCGGGGATCCGGGGAGCTGTTTTTT. This chain joins TRBV25-1 and TRBJ2-2; D is possibly TRBD2 (5 bases). The CDR3 runs to 13 residues. V lost 6 bases to trimming and J lost 6 bases, with 11 bases between them. Germline values: CDR1 MGHDK, CDR2 SYGVNS.

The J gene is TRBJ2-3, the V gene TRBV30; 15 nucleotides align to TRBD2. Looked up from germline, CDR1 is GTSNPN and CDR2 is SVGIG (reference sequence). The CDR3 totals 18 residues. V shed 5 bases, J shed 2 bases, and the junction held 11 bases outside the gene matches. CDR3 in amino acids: CAWSGTSGGTTPTDTQYF. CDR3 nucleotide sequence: TGTGCCTGGTCCGGGACTAGCGGGGGGACTACCCCCACAGATACGCAGTATTTT. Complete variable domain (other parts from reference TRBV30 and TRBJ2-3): SQTIHQWPATLVQPVGSPLSLECTVEGTSNPNLYWYRQAAGRGLQLLFYSVGIGQISSEVPQNLSASRPQDRQFILSSKKLLLSDSGFYLCAWSGTSGGTTPTDTQYFGPGTRLTVL.

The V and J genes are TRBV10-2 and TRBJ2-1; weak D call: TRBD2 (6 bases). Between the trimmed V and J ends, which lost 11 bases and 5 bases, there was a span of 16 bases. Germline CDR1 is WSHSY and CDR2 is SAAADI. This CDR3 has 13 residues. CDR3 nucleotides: TGCGCCGCCTTGGAGGGGCCCAACAATGAGCAGTTCTTC. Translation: CAALEGPNNEQFF.

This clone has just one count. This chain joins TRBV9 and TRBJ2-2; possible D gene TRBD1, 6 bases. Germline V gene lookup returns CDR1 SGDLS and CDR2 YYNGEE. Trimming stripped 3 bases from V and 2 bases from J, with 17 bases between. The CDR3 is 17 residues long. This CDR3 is CASSEPEWTVNTGELFF. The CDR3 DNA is TGTGCCAGCAGCGAACCTGAGTGGACAGTAAACACCGGGGAGCTGTTTTTT.

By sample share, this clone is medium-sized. CDR3 in DNA: TGTGCCAGCAGCCAAGATCAGGCTAGCGGCACAGATACGCAGTATTTT. This sequence encodes CASSQDQASGTDTQYF. The chain has TRBV4-2 and TRBJ2-3; D may be TRBD2 (6 bases). The V and J ends lost 0 bases and 1 base respectively, with 11 bases between them. CDR1 and CDR2 from the germline V gene are LGHNA and YNFKEQ. The CDR3 is 16 residues long.

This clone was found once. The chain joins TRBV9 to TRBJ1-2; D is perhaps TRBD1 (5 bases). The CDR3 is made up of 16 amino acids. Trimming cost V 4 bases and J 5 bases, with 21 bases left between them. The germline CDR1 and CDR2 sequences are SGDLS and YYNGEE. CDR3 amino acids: CASSSPRGREFYGYTF. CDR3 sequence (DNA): TGTGCCAGCAGCTCCCCTAGGGGACGGGAGTTTTATGGCTACACCTTC.

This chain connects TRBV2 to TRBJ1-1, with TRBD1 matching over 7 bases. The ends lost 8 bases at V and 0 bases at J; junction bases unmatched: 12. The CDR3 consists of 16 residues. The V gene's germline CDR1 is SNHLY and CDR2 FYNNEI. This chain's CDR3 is CASDSSGTDMNTEAFF. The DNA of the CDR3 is TGTGCCAGCGATTCCTCCGGGACAGATATGAACACTGAAGCTTTCTTT. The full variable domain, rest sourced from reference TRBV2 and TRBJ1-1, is EPEVTQTPSHQVTQMGQEVILRCVPISNHLYFYWYRQILGQKVEFLVSFYNNEISEKSEIFDDQFSVERPDGSNFTLKIRSTKLEDSAMYFCASDSSGTDMNTEAFFGQGTRLTVV.

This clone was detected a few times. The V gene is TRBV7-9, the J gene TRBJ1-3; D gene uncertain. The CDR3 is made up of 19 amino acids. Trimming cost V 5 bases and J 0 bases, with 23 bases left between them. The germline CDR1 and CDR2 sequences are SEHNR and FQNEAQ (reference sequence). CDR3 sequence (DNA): TGTGCCAGCAGCCCCCGCCACTCCTTTTATTACTCCTCTGGAAACACCATATATTTT. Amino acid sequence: CASSPRHSFYYSSGNTIYF. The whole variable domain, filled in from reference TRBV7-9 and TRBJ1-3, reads DTGVSQNPRHKITKRGQNVTFRCDPISEHNRLYWYRQTLGQGPEFLTYFQNEAQLEKSRLLSDRFSAERPKGSFSTLEIQRTEQGDSAMYLCASSPRHSFYYSSGNTIYFGEGSWLTVV.

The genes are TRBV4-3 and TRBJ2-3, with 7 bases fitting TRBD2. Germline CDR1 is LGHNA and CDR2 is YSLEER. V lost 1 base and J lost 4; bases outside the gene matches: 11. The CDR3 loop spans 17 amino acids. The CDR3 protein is CASSQALAELPPDTQYF. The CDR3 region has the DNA TGCGCCAGCAGCCAAGCGCTAGCGGAGCTTCCCCCAGATACGCAGTATTTT.

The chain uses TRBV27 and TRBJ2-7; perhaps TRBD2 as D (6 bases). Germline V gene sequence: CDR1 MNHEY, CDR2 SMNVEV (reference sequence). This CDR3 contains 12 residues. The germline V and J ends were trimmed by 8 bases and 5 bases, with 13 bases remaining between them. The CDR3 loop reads CASLGTLNEQYF. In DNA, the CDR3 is TGTGCCAGCCTCGGGACTCTAAACGAGCAGTACTTC.

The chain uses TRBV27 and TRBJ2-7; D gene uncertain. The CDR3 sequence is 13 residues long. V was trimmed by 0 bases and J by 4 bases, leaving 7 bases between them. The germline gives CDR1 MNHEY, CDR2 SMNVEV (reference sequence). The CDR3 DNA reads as TGTGCCAGCAGTTTATCCCCGTTGTACGAGCAGTACTTC. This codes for CASSLSPLYEQYF.

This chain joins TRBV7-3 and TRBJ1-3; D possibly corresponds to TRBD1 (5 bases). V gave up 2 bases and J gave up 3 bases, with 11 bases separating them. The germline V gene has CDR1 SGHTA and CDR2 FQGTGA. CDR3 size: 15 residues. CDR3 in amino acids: CASSLSGGYGNTIYF. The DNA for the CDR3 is TGTGCCAGCAGCTTATCCGGGGGGTATGGAAACACCATATATTTT.

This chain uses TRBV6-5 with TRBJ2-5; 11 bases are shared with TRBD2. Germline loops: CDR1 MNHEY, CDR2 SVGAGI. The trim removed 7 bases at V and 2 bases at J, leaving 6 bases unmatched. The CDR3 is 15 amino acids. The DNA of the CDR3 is TGTGCCAGCACCTTAGCGGGGGGGGGTCAAGAGACCCAGTACTTC. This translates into CASTLAGGGQETQYF.

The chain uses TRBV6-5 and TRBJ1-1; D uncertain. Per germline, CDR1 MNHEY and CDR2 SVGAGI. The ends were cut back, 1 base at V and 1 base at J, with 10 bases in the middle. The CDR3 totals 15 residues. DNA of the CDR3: TGTGCCAGCAGTTACTTGGCCCCACAGAACACTGAAGCTTTCTTT. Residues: CASSYLAPQNTEAFF.

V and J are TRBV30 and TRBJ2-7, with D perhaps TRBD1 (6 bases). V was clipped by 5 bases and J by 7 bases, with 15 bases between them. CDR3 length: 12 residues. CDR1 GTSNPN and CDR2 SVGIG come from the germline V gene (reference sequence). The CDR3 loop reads CAWVQGVDEQYF. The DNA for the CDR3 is TGTGCCTGGGTACAGGGAGTCGATGAGCAGTACTTC.

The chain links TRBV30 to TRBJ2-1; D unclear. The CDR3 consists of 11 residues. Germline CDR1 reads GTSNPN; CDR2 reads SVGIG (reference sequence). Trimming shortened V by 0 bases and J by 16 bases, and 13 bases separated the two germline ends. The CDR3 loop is CAWSVLVAQFF. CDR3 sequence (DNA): TGTGCCTGGAGTGTTCTGGTGGCTCAATTCTTC.

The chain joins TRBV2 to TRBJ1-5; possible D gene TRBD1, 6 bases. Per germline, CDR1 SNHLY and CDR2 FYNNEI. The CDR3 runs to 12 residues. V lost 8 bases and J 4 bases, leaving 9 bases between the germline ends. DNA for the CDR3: TGTGCCAGCCGTACAGGGAATCAGCCCCAGCATTTT. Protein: CASRTGNQPQHF.

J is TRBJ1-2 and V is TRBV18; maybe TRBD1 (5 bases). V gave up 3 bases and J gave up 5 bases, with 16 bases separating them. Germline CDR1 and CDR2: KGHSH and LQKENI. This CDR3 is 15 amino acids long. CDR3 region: CASSPPEQGPYGYTF. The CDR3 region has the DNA TGTGCCAGCTCACCCCCGGAGCAGGGCCCTTATGGCTACACCTTC.

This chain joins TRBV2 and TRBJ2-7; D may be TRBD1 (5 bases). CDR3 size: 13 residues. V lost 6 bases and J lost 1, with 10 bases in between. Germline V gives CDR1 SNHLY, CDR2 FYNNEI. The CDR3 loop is CASSATGSYEQYF. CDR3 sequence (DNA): TGTGCCAGCAGCGCAACAGGTTCCTACGAGCAGTACTTC.

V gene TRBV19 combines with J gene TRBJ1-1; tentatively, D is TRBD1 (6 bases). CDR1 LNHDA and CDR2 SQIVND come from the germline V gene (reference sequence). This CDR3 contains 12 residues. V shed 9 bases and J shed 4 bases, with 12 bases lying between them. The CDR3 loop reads CASRVGATEAFF. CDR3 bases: TGTGCCAGCAGGGTGGGGGCCACTGAAGCTTTCTTT. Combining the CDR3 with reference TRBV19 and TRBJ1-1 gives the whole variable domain DGGITQSPKYLFRKEGQNVTLSCEQNLNHDAMYWYRQDPGQGLRLIYYSQIVNDFQKGDIAEGYSVSREKKESFPLTVTSAQKNPTAFYLCASRVGATEAFFGQGTRLTVV.

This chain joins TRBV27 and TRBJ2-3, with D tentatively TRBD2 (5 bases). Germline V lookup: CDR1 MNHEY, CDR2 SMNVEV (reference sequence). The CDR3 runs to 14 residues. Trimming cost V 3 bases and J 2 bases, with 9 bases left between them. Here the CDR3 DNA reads TGTGCCAGCAGTTTCCTGGACTCCACAGATACGCAGTATTTT. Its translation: CASSFLDSTDTQYF.

The CDR3 reads CASSKKGYRDSNMNTEAFF. The DNA of the CDR3 is TGTGCCAGCAGCAAAAAGGGTTACCGGGACAGCAACATGAACACTGAAGCTTTCTTT. The chain recombines TRBV21-1 with TRBJ1-1; TRBD1 was called by the table and not checked on the DNA. TRBV21-1 is deemed a pseudogene. The CDR3 spans 19 residues.

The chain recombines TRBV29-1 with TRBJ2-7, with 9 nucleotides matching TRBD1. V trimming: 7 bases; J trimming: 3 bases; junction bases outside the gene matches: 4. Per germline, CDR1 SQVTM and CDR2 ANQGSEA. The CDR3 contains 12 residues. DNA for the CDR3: TGCAGCGGGGGACAGGGTGACTACGAGCAGTACTTC. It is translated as CSGGQGDYEQYF.

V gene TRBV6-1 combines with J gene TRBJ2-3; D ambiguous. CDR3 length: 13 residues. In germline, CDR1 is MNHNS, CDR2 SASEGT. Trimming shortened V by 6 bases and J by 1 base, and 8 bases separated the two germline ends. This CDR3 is CASSRRGTDTQYF. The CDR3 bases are TGTGCCAGCAGCAGGCGTGGCACAGATACGCAGTATTTT.

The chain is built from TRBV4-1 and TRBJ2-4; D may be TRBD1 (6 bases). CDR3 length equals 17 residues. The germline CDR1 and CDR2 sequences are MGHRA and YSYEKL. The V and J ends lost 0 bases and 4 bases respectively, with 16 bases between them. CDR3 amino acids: CASSQEGEGVGKNIQYF. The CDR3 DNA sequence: TGCGCCAGCAGCCAAGAGGGAGAGGGGGTAGGGAAAAACATTCAGTACTTC.